The rows below give T cell receptor beta chains drawn from one sample of a study of shared clonotypes between healthy human individuals. Generated by immunoSEQ multiplex PCR, the TCRdb table keeps only in-frame clones and is missing some. The repertoire holds around 2,000,000 clones, with about 95% as singletons. Sequenced input: naive CD8+ T cells sorted from blood. Receptors originate from a man aged 18-30 years in good health. Both conserved end residues are part of each CDR3. D genes are given only for firm matches. Part of the rows lack a size; the others show once, few, many or a class for expanded clones.

v_call	d_call	j_call	clone_size	cdr3_aa	cdr3_nt
TRBV27	NA	TRBJ2-2	NA	CASSLSGAGELFF	TGTGCCAGCAGTTTATCGGGCGCCGGGGAGCTGTTTTTT
TRBV4-3	TRBD1	TRBJ2-3	NA	CASSPRTGATDTQYF	TGCGCCAGCAGCCCCAGGACAGGGGCGACAGATACGCAGTATTTT
TRBV9	NA	TRBJ1-2	NA	CASSVQGGGYTF	TGTGCCAGCAGCGTACAAGGAGGTGGCTACACCTTC
TRBV9	NA	TRBJ2-1	NA	CASSVQGDEQFF	TGTGCCAGCAGCGTTCAAGGGGATGAGCAGTTCTTC
TRBV5-1	NA	TRBJ2-7	NA	CASSLLGSTEQYF	TGCGCCAGCAGCTTGTTAGGGAGTACCGAGCAGTACTTC
TRBV5-5	TRBD1	TRBJ2-7	NA	CASSSDRVAYEQYF	TGTGCCAGCAGCTCCGACAGGGTGGCCTACGAGCAGTACTTC
TRBV13	NA	TRBJ2-5	NA	CASSSPGSSETQYF	TGTGCCAGCAGTAGTCCGGGGAGTTCAGAGACCCAGTACTTC
TRBV19	NA	TRBJ2-7	NA	CASSIGGRSSYEQYF	TGTGCCAGTAGTATAGGAGGAAGGAGCTCCTACGAGCAGTACTTC
TRBV19	TRBD1	TRBJ1-2	NA	CASSTPGTGPGGYTF	TGTGCCAGTAGCACCCCCGGGACAGGGCCGGGAGGCTACACCTTC
TRBV30	NA	TRBJ1-1	NA	CAWSVPYGRSPQGTEAFF	TGTGCCTGGAGTGTACCATACGGCCGGTCCCCCCAGGGCACTGAAGCTTTCTTT
TRBV27	NA	TRBJ2-1	NA	CASSLRGSYNEQFF	TGTGCCAGCAGTTTACGCGGGTCTTACAATGAGCAGTTCTTC
TRBV9	TRBD2	TRBJ2-7	NA	CASSVVAGDHEQYF	TGTGCCAGCAGCGTAGTAGCGGGGGACCACGAGCAGTACTTC
TRBV4-3	NA	TRBJ1-3	NA	CASSQELWDPSGNTIYF	TGCGCCAGCAGCCAAGAACTATGGGATCCCTCTGGAAACACCATATATTTT
TRBV4-1	NA	TRBJ1-2	NA	CASSQGLISSYGYTF	TGCGCCAGCAGCCAAGGTCTAATTTCTAGCTATGGCTACACCTTC
TRBV6-1	NA	TRBJ1-5	NA	CASSEPATLRNQPQHF	TGTGCCAGCAGTGAACCGGCGACACTCCGCAATCAGCCCCAGCATTTT
TRBV7-6	NA	TRBJ1-6	NA	CASSLGGTGLFSPLHF	TGTGCCAGCAGCTTAGGGGGCACGGGTTTATTTTCACCCCTCCACTTT
TRBV4-3	TRBD2	TRBJ2-7	NA	CASSQDWDYSYEQYF	TGCGCCAGCAGCCAAGACTGGGACTACTCCTACGAGCAGTACTTC
TRBV6-5	TRBD2	TRBJ2-3	NA	CASSPDSGGGTQYF	TGTGCCAGCAGTCCTGACTCGGGAGGGGGGACGCAGTATTTT
TRBV27	NA	TRBJ2-5	NA	CASGGRETQYF	TGTGCCAGCGGTGGCCGAGAGACCCAGTACTTC
TRBV4-1	TRBD2	TRBJ2-7	NA	CASSQTAGASYEQYF	TGCGCCAGCAGCCAAACAGCGGGAGCCTCCTACGAGCAGTACTTC
TRBV11-2	TRBD2	TRBJ2-5	once	CASSPSGENQETQYF	TGTGCCAGCAGCCCCAGCGGGGAGAACCAAGAGACCCAGTACTTC
TRBV19	NA	TRBJ2-7	NA	CASSHNAYEQYF	TGTGCCAGTAGCCATAACGCCTACGAGCAGTACTTC
TRBV7-9	NA	TRBJ2-7	NA	CASSRSTTSYEQYF	TGTGCCAGCAGCCGGTCCACAACCTCCTACGAGCAGTACTTC
TRBV9	TRBD1	TRBJ2-7	NA	CASSEGQFYEQYF	TGTGCCAGCAGCGAGGGACAGTTCTACGAGCAGTACTTC